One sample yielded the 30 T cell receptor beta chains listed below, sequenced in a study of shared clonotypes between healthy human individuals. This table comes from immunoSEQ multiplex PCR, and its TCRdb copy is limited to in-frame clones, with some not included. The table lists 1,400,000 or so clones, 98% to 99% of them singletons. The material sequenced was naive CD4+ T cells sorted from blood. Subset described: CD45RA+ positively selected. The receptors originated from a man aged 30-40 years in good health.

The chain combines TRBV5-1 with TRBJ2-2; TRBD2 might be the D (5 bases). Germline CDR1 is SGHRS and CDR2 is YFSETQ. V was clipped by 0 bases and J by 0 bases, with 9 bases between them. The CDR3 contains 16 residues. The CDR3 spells CASSLVGSPNTGELFF. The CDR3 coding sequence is TGCGCCAGCAGCTTGGTGGGGAGCCCGAACACCGGGGAGCTGTTTTTT.

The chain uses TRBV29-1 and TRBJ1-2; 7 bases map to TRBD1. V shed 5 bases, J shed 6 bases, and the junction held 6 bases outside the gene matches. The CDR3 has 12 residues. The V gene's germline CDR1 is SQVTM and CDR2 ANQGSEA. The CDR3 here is CSVLPGQHGYTF. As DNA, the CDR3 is TGCAGCGTTTTACCGGGACAGCATGGCTACACCTTC.

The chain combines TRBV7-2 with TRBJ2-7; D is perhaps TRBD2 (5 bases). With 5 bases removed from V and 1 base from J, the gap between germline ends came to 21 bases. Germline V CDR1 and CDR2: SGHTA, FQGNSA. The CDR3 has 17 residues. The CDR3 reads CASSLRGVSFSSYEQYF. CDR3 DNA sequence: TGTGCCAGCAGCCTTCGGGGAGTCTCCTTCTCTTCCTACGAGCAGTACTTC.

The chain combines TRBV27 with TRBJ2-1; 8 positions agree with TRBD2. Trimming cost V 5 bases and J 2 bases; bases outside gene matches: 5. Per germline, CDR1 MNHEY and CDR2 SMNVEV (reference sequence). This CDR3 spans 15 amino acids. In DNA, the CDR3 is TGTGCCAGCAGTCTCCCGGGACTAGCCTACAATGAGCAGTTCTTC. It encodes CASSLPGLAYNEQFF.

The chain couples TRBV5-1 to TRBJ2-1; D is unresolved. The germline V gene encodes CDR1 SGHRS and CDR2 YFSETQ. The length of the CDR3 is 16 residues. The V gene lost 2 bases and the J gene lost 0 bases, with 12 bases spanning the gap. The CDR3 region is CASSFKGTASYNEQFF. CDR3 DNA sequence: TGCGCCAGCAGCTTTAAGGGTACCGCCTCCTACAATGAGCAGTTCTTC.

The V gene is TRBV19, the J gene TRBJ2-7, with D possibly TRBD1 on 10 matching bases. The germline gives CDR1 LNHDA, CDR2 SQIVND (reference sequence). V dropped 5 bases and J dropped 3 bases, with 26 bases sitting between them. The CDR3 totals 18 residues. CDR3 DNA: TGTGCCAGTAGTTCCCGGACAGGGGGACTAGCCGTGGGCTACGAGCAGTACTTC. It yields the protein CASSSRTGGLAVGYEQYF.

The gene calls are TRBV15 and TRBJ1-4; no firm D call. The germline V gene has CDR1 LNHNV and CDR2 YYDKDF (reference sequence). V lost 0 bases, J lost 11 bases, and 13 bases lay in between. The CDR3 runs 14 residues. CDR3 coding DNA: TGTGCCACCAGCAGAGATAGGGTCCTGGACAAACTGTTTTTT. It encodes CATSRDRVLDKLFF.

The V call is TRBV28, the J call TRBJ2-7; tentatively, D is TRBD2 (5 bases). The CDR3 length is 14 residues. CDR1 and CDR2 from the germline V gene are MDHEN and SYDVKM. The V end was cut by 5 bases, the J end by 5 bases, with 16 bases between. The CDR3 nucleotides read TGTGCCAGCAGTAACCCGGGATTTTCCAACGAGCAGTACTTC. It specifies CASSNPGFSNEQYF.

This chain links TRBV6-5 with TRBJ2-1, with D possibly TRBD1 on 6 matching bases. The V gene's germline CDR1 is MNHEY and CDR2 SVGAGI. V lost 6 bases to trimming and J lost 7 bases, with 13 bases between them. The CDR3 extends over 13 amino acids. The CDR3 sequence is CASRKLRGNEQFF. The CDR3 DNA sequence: TGTGCCAGCAGAAAATTGAGGGGGAATGAGCAGTTCTTC.

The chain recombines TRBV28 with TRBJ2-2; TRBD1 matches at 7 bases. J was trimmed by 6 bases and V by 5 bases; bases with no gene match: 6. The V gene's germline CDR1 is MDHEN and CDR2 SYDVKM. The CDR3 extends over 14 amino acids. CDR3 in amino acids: CASSEGTVAGELFF. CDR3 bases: TGTGCCAGCAGTGAGGGGACAGTAGCCGGGGAGCTGTTTTTT.

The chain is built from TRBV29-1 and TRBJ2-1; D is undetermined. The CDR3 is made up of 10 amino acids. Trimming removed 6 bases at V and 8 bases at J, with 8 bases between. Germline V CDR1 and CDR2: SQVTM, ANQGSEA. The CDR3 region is CSVGEDEQFF. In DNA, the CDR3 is TGCAGCGTCGGTGAGGATGAGCAGTTCTTC.

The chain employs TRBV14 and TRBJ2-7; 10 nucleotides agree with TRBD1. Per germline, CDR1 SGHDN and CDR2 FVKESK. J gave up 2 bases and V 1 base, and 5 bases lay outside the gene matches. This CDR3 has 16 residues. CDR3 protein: CASSQAMGQGTYEQYF. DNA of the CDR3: TGTGCCAGCAGCCAAGCTATGGGACAGGGGACCTACGAGCAGTACTTC.

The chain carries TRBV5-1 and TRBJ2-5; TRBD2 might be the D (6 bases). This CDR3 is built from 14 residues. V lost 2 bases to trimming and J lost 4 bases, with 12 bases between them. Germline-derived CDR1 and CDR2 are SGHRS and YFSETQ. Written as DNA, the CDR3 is TGCGCCAGCAGCTTTCCCGGGAGAGGAGAGACCCAGTACTTC. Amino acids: CASSFPGRGETQYF.

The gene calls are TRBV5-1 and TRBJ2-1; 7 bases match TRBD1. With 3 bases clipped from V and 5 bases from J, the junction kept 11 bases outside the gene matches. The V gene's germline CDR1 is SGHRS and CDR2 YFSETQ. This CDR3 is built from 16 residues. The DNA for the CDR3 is TGCGCCAGCAGCTCCAATCCTTCGACAGGGAACAATGAGCAGTTCTTC. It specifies CASSSNPSTGNNEQFF.

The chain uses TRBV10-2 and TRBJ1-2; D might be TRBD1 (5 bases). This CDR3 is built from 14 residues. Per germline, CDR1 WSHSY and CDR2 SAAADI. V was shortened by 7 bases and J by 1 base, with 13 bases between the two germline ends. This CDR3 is CASKSGSFNYGYTF. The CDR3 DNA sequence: TGCGCCAGCAAATCAGGGTCTTTTAACTATGGCTACACCTTC.

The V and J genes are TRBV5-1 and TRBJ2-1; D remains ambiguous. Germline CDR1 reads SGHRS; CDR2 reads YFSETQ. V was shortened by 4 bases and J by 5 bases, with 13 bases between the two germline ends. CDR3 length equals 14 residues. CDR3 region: CASSIGVWDNEQFF. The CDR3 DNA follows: TGCGCCAGCAGCATAGGTGTTTGGGACAATGAGCAGTTCTTC. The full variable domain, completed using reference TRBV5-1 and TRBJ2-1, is KAGVTQTPRYLIKTRGQQVTLSCSPISGHRSVSWYQQTPGQGLQFLFEYFSETQRNKGNFPGRFSGRQFSNSRSEMNVSTLELGDSALYLCASSIGVWDNEQFFGPGTRLTVL.

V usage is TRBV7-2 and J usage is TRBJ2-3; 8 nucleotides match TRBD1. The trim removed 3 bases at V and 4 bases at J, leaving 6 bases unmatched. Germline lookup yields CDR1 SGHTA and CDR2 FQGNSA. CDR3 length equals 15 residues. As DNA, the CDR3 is TGTGCCAGCAGCTTTGCGGGACAGGCGGCAGATACGCAGTATTTT. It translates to CASSFAGQAADTQYF.

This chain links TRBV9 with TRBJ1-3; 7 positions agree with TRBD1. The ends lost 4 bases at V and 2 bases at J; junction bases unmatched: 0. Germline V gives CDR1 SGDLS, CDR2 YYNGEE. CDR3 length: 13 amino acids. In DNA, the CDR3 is TGTGCCAGCAGCCAGGGGGCTGGAAACACCATATATTTT. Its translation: CASSQGAGNTIYF.

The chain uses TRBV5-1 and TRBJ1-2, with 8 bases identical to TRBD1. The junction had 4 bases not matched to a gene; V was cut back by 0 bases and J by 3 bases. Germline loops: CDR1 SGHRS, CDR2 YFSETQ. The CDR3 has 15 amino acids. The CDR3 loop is CASSLVPGQDYGYTF. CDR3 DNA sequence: TGCGCCAGCAGCTTGGTACCGGGACAGGACTATGGCTACACCTTC.

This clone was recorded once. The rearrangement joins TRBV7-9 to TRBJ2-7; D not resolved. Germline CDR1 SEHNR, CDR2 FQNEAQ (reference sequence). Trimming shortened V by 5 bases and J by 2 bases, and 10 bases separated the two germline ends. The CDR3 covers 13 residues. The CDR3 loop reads CASSPLGPYEQYF. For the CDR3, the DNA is TGTGCCAGCAGCCCCTTAGGGCCCTACGAGCAGTACTTC.

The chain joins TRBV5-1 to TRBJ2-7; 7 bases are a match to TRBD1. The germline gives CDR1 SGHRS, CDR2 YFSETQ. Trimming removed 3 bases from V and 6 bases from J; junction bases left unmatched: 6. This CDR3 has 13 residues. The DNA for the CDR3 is TGCGCCAGCAGCTGGATTGACAGGGCCGAGCAGTACTTC. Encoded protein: CASSWIDRAEQYF.

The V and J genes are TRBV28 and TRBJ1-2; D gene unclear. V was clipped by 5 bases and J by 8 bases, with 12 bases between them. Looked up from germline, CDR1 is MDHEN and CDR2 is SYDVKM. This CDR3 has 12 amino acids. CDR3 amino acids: CASSPRVRGYTF. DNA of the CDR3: TGTGCCAGCAGTCCCCGGGTCAGAGGCTACACCTTC.

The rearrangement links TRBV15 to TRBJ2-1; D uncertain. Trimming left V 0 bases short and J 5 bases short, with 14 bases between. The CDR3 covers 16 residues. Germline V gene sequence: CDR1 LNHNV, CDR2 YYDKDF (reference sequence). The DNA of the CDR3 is TGTGCCACCAGCAGAGATATGGCTAGTCGGAACAATGAGCAGTTCTTC. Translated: CATSRDMASRNNEQFF.

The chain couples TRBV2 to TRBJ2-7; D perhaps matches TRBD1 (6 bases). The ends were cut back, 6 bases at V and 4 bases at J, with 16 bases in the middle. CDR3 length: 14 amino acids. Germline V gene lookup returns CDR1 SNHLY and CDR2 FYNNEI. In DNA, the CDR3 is TGTGCCAGCAGCGCTTCCGGGACACCTTACGAGCAGTACTTC. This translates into CASSASGTPYEQYF.

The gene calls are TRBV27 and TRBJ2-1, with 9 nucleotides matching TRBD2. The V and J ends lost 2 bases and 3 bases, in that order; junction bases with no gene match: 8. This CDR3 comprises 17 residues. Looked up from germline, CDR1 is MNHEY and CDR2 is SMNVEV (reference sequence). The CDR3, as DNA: TGTGCCAGCAGTTTAATCCGGCTAGCGGGATACTACAATGAGCAGTTCTTC. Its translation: CASSLIRLAGYYNEQFF.

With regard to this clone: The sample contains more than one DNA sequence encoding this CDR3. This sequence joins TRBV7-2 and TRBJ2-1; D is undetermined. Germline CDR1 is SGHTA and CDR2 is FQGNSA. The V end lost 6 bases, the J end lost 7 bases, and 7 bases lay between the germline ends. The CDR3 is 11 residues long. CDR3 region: CASSPGNEQFF. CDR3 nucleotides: TGTGCCAGCAGTCCTGGGAATGAGCAGTTCTTC.

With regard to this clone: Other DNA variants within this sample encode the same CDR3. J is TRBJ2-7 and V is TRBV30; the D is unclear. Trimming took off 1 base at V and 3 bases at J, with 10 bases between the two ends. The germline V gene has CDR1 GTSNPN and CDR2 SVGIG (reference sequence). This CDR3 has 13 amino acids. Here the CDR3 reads CAWSGGLIYEQYF. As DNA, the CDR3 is TGTGCCTGGAGTGGGGGTCTCATCTACGAGCAGTACTTC.

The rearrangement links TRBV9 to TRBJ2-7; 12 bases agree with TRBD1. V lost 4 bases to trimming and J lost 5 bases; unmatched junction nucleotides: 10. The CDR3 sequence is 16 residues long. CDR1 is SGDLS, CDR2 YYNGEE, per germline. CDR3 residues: CASSPDTGTGGDEQYF. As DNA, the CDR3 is TGTGCCAGCAGCCCAGATACCGGGACAGGGGGCGACGAGCAGTACTTC.

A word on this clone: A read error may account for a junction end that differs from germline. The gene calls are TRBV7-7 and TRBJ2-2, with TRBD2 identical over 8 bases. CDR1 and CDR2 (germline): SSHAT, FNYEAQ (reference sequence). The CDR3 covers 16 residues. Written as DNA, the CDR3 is TGTGCTAGCAGCTTAGTCGCGGCGGGAGGCACCGGGGAGCTGTTTTTT. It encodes CASSLVAAGGTGELFF.

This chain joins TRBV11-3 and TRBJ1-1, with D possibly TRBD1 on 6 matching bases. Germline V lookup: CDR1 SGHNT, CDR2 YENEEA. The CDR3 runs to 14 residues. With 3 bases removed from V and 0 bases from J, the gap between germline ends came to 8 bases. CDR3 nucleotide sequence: TGTGCCAGCAGCTTCTCAGGGGTGAACACTGAAGCTTTCTTT. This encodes CASSFSGVNTEAFF.